The 14 T cell receptor beta chains listed next were all sequenced from one sample in a study of cytomegalovirus exposure and HLA in healthy donors. Libraries were prepared by immunoSEQ multiplex PCR; TCRdb keeps only in-frame clonotypes and omits some of them. The sample carries about 110,000 clones, 85% to 90% recorded once. Sequencing was performed on PBMCs. The receptors shown here come from a woman under 30 in good health and CMV-seropositive.

To note about this clone: The identical CDR3 is also encoded by other nucleotide sequences in the sample. The gene calls are TRBV5-1 and TRBJ2-7, with 8 bases matching TRBD1. The CDR3 has 13 amino acids. Germline V CDR1 and CDR2: SGHRS, YFSETQ. J gave up 3 bases and V 4 bases, and 3 bases lay outside the gene matches. Written as DNA, the CDR3 is TGCGCCAGCAGCCCCACAGGGGGCTACGAGCAGTACTTC. Its translation is CASSPTGGYEQYF.

The chain combines TRBV10-2 with TRBJ1-5; 8 nucleotides match TRBD1. J was trimmed by 9 bases and V by 2 bases; bases with no gene match: 3. The germline CDR1 and CDR2 sequences are WSHSY and SAAADI. The CDR3 extends over 13 amino acids. CDR3 amino acids: CASSEGQGGPQHF. In DNA, the CDR3 is TGCGCCAGCAGTGAGGGACAGGGAGGGCCCCAGCATTTT.

The chain couples TRBV28 to TRBJ2-7, with 9 bases identical to TRBD1. There are 14 residues in the CDR3. CDR1 is MDHEN and CDR2 is SYDVKM in the germline V gene. With V trimmed by 6 bases and J by 7 bases, 10 bases remained unmatched. The CDR3 nucleotides read TGTGCCAGCAGGCCGGGACAGGGAGTAAGGGAGCAGTACTTC. Encoded protein: CASRPGQGVREQYF.

This chain links TRBV18 with TRBJ1-1; TRBD1 might be the D (6 bases). Trimming took off 1 base at V and 1 base at J, with 10 bases between the two ends. Germline values: CDR1 KGHSH, CDR2 LQKENI. The CDR3 has 15 residues. The CDR3 reads CASSPQQGSNTEAFF. The CDR3 DNA sequence: TGTGCCAGCTCACCACAGCAGGGGTCGAACACTGAAGCTTTCTTT.

V and J are TRBV27 and TRBJ2-1; 7 positions agree with TRBD1. This CDR3 comprises 12 residues. After removal of 10 bases from V and 8 bases from J, the junction contained 8 bases not matched to a gene. Germline CDR1 and CDR2: MNHEY and SMNVEV (reference sequence). The CDR3 sequence is CATARGRYEQFF. DNA for the CDR3: TGTGCCACCGCTAGGGGGCGGTATGAGCAGTTCTTC.

This clone occurred once. The gene calls are TRBV2 and TRBJ1-2; the D gene is possibly TRBD1 (5 bases). The V gene lost 10 bases and the J gene lost 5 bases, with 14 bases spanning the gap. This CDR3 contains 12 residues. Per germline, CDR1 SNHLY and CDR2 FYNNEI. CDR3 sequence: CATTRRGYGYTF. The CDR3 nucleotides are TGTGCCACCACGCGTCGGGGGTATGGCTACACCTTC.

The V call is TRBV5-1, the J call TRBJ2-3, with a weak D call TRBD1 (6 bases). The length of the CDR3 is 14 residues. Germline CDR1 SGHRS, CDR2 YFSETQ. Trimming left V 1 base short and J 6 bases short, with 12 bases between. In nucleotides, the CDR3 is TGCGCCAGCAGCTTGACGGACAGAGGGGATACGCAGTATTTT. It translates to CASSLTDRGDTQYF.

This chain connects TRBV6-5 to TRBJ2-2; D ambiguous. The germline gives CDR1 MNHEY, CDR2 SVGAGI. The CDR3 is 15 residues long. Between the trimmed V and J ends, which lost 0 bases and 0 bases, there was a span of 5 bases. CDR3 DNA: TGTGCCAGCAGTTACTCCCGTACGAACACCGGGGAGCTGTTTTTT. Translation: CASSYSRTNTGELFF.

V is TRBV28 and J is TRBJ1-4; no clear D. Germline lookup yields CDR1 MDHEN and CDR2 SYDVKM. CDR3 size: 14 residues. Deletions cut 5 bases from V and 4 bases from J, with 11 bases between. The CDR3 sequence is CASSPTFFNEKLFF. In nucleotides, the CDR3 is TGTGCCAGCAGTCCTACTTTTTTTAATGAAAAACTGTTTTTT.

The chain combines TRBV4-1 with TRBJ1-5, with D possibly TRBD1 on 5 matching bases. Germline lookup yields CDR1 MGHRA and CDR2 YSYEKL. Trimming removed 0 bases from V and 11 bases from J, with 11 bases in between. This CDR3 spans 13 amino acids. CDR3 coding DNA: TGCGCCAGCAGCCAAGAGCCGGGGGGGGCCCAGCATTTT. Its translation: CASSQEPGGAQHF.

The chain has TRBV7-6 and TRBJ2-2; 9 bases match TRBD2. CDR1 and CDR2 from the germline V gene are SGHVS and FNYEAQ. Losses at the gene ends were 0 bases for V and 5 bases for J; bases not matched to a gene: 10. The CDR3 contains 18 residues. The CDR3: CASSLAKSGGRDTGELFF. The DNA of the CDR3 is TGTGCCAGCAGCTTAGCTAAGTCCGGCGGGAGGGATACCGGGGAGCTGTTTTTT.

V gene TRBV7-9 combines with J gene TRBJ2-1; 8 bases agree with TRBD1. Per the germline V gene, CDR1 is SEHNR and CDR2 is FQNEAQ (reference sequence). The CDR3 runs to 16 residues. V shed 1 base and J 8 bases; nucleotides not matched to a gene: 10. The CDR3 DNA sequence: TGTGCCAGCAGCTTAGATGACAGGGGATGGGTTGATGAGCAGTTCTTC. It encodes CASSLDDRGWVDEQFF.

As DNA, the CDR3 is TGTGCCAGCAGCTCGACAGAGAACCCCCCTGGGGCCAACGTCCTGACTTTC. As protein: CASSSTENPPGANVLTF. J is TRBJ2-6 and V is TRBV7-9, with a weak D call TRBD1 (5 bases). CDR3 length equals 17 residues. V was cut by 4 bases and J by 2 bases, with 15 bases left in between. Per the germline V gene, CDR1 is SEHNR and CDR2 is FQNEAQ (reference sequence).

Only a few counts were recorded for this clone. CDR3 sequence reads: CASGLVRSGYTF. DNA for the CDR3: TGTGCTAGTGGTTTGGTACGGTCCGGCTACACCTTC. The gene calls are TRBV12-5 and TRBJ1-2; D unclear. CDR3 length: 12 amino acids. The V end was cut by 0 bases, the J end by 8 bases, with 7 bases between. Germline CDR1 reads LGHNT; CDR2 reads FRNRAP.